This passage covers 8 T cell receptor beta chains from one sample sequenced in a study of blood T cells in healthy people across ages. A second PCR of about 6 to 11 cycles used a sample-barcoded 5' primer and a J-beta primer mix. A single record per CDR3 protein comes from TCRdb applying MiXCR to the 5' RACE reads. This table holds roughly 1,300,000 distinct CDR3 sequences, 45% to 70% found once. Source material: blood. The receptors shown here come from a man between 18 and 35 years old in good health.

This clonotype has only a few counts. The gene calls are TRBV10-3 and TRBJ1-2, with D tentatively TRBD1 (5 bases). CDR1 is ENHRY and CDR2 is SYGVKD in the germline V gene. The CDR3 sequence is 15 residues long. Trimming removed 4 bases from V and 4 bases from J, with 16 bases in between. The CDR3 here is CAISAKGSLRYGYTF. Written as DNA, the CDR3 is TGTGCCATCAGTGCTAAGGGGAGCCTTCGCTATGGCTACACCTTC.

The V call is TRBV6-2 or TRBV6-3, the J call TRBJ2-7; possibly TRBD2 for D (5 bases). The germline gives CDR1 MNHEY, CDR2 SVGEGT. V lost 6 bases, J lost 3 bases, and 9 bases lay in between. The CDR3 loop spans 12 amino acids. The DNA of the CDR3 is TGTGCCAGCAGCAAAGGGAGCTACGAGCAGTACTTC. It yields the protein CASSKGSYEQYF.

This chain links TRBV28 with TRBJ2-4; D uncertain. Germline assignment: CDR1 MDHEN and CDR2 SYDVKM. The germline V and J ends were trimmed by 2 bases and 0 bases, with 5 bases remaining between them. The length of the CDR3 is 14 residues. The DNA for the CDR3 is TGTGCCAGCAGTTTACTATTAGCCAAAAACATTCAGTACTTC. Translated: CASSLLLAKNIQYF.

The gene calls are TRBV4-2 and TRBJ2-4, with D possibly being TRBD2 (7 bases). The J call may be mistaken, given a closer DNA end match to TRBJ2-7. This CDR3 has 17 amino acids. CDR1 and CDR2 (germline): LGHNA, YNFKEQ. The CDR3 loop reads CASSPVGRGRAPNEQYF. The CDR3 DNA reads TGTGCCAGCAGCCCAGTCGGAAGGGGGAGGGCCCCCAACGAGCAGTACTTC.

The chain has TRBV15 and TRBJ2-4; unclear D gene. Trimming stripped 0 bases from V and 6 bases from J, with 6 bases between. The CDR3 runs to 13 residues. Germline CDR1 and CDR2: LNHNV and YYDKDF (reference sequence). Written as DNA, the CDR3 is TGTGCCACCAGCAGAGATTGGGGAAACATTCAGTACTTC. This gives the protein CATSRDWGNIQYF.

In nucleotides, the CDR3 is TGTGCCAGCAGCCCGAGACAGGGGTGGGAGCAGTACTTC. The encoded protein is CASSPRQGWEQYF. The V call is TRBV7-9, the J call TRBJ2-7, with 8 bases matching TRBD1. Germline loops: CDR1 SEHNR, CDR2 FQNEAQ (reference sequence). After removal of 5 bases from V and 7 bases from J, the junction contained 7 bases not matched to a gene. This CDR3 is built from 13 residues.

V usage is TRBV2 and J usage is TRBJ1-6, with unresolved D. V gave up 7 bases and J gave up 2 bases, with 18 bases separating them. Germline V gives CDR1 SNHLY, CDR2 FYNNEI. The CDR3 consists of 17 residues. CDR3 in DNA: TGTGCCAGCAAGAGGGAGGCGGCGACGGCCTATAATTCACCCCTCCACTTT. It yields the protein CASKREAATAYNSPLHF.

The V call is TRBV7-9, the J call TRBJ1-2; 9 nucleotides match TRBD1. The germline gives CDR1 SEHNR, CDR2 FQNEAQ (reference sequence). V gave up 3 bases and J gave up 4 bases; unmatched junction bases: 9. The CDR3 spans 16 residues. DNA for the CDR3: TGTGCCAGCAGCTTCCCTCCGGGGACAGGGTTCTATGGCTACACCTTC. Its protein product is CASSFPPGTGFYGYTF.